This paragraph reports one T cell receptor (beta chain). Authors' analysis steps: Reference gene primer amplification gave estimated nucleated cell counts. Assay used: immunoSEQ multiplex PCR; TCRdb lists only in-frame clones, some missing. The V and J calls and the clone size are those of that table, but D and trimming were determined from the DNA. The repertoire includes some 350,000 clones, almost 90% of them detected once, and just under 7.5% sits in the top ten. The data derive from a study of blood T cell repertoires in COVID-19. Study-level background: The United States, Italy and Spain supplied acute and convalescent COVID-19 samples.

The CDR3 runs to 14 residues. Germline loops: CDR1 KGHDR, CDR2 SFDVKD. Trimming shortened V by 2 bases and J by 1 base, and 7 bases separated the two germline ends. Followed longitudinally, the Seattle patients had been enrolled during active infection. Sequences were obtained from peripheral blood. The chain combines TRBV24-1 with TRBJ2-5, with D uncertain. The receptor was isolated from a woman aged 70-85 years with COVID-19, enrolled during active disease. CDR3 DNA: TGTGCCACCAGTGATTCCCTCCTCCAAGAGACCCAGTACTTC. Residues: CATSDSLLQETQYF.